This T cell receptor (beta chain) was identified during a study of CD8+CD57+ T cells in acquired aplastic anemia (dated by TCRdb to the late 2010s). For the wider study: On average, sorted CD4+ and CD8+ cells yielded about 3 ug of extracted DNA, with a range of roughly 0.17 to 27.4 ug. An average of approximately 10 million reads for CD4+ cells and approximately 11 million reads for CD8+ cells was obtained from healthy donor samples. Study-wide conclusions, independent of this receptor: Patients and healthy controls showed no significant difference in CD8+ Simpson's diversity (P=0.060). Although some 28 CD8+ CDR3 sequences were shared by patients and controls, these sequences appeared highly expressed in patients and within the immunodominant clones of patients.

TCR beta VDJ combination and CDR3 sequence profiling used genomic DNA as the template. An Illumina HiSeq 2000 was used for TCR repertoire sequencing. Per the original workflow: Repertoire assessment relied on Simpson's diversity index, CDR3 size and DJ length profiles, and TRBV/TRBJ rearrangement plots. Whichever DNA sequence was most abundant in the deep sequencing data was defined as the immunodominant clone. CDR3 amino acid sequences were checked for sharing across subjects and were also compared against the VDJdb database and published repertoires. In TCRdb, the public reads were trimmed at Q25 with fastp and aligned with MiXCR, with productive beta chains retained. Rows matching on CDR3 protein sequence are summarized as one entry with the most common DNA and genes. The V and J calls shown here were made by TCRdb, not taken from the authors' results. This sample gives more than 150,000 distinct CDR3 sequences in total; around half of them show up just once. Under 3.5% of the sample lies in the top ten.

TCR repertoires of sorted CD4+ and CD8+ blood T cells from severe aplastic anemia patients and healthy subjects were deep-sequenced in the study. Ficoll-Paque density gradient centrifugation was used to isolate peripheral blood mononuclear cells. CD4+ and CD8+ T cells were sorted by FACS or magnetic beads before DNA extraction. Points on this clonotype: Its antigen is still unknown. No base quality information exists; no much larger clone differs at one position.

CDR1 and CDR2, per the germline V gene, are MGHDK and SYGVNS. V and J are trimmed by 4 bases and 8 bases, and the gene matches miss 15 bases of the junction. The CDR3 sequence holds 16 residues, the cysteine and phenylalanine included. Left in the record is the CDR3 DNA by itself, 48 bases read in frame from the first base. The TCR originated in a human donor in good health. Sequenced input: sorted CD4+, CD8+, or CD8+CD57+ T cells (not recorded which) from PBMCs. Recombination joined TRBV25-1 with TRBJ1-2, and 8 junctional nucleotides match TRBD1. The DNA reads as follows: TGTGCCAGCAGTGTAACAGGGGGAGATTTCGTGGGCGGCTACACCTTC. The resulting protein is CASSVTGGDFVGGYTF.